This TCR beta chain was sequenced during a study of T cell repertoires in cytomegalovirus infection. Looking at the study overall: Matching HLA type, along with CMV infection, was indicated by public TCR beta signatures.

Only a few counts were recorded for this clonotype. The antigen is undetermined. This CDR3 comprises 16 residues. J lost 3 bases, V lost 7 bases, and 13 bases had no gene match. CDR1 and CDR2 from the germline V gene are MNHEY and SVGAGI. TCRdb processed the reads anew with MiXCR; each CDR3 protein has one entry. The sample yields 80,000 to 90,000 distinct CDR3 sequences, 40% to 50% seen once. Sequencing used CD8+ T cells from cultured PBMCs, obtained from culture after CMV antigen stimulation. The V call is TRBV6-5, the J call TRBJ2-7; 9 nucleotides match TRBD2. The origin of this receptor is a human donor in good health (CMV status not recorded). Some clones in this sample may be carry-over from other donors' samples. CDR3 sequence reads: CASTPRTGTSIYEQYF. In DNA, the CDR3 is TGTGCCAGCACCCCCCGAACCGGGACTAGCATCTACGAGCAGTACTTC.